Listed below are T cell receptor beta chains from one sample, sequenced in a study of T cells in Graves' hyperthyroidism and ophthalmopathy. MiXCR was run by TCRdb on the multiplex PCR reads, yielding one entry per CDR3 protein. Counted here are about 560,000 distinct CDR3 sequences, 46% occurring once; the ten biggest clones make up roughly 8.2%. Sequencing was carried out using peripheral blood or thyroid tissue (not recorded which). All receptors come from a woman under 30 with Graves' hyperthyroidism. CDR3s include the opening cysteine and the closing phenylalanine or tryptophan.

length: 15; V: TRBV7-9; CDR3: CASSLVSGVGSPLHF
length: 14; V: TRBV7-2; CDR3: CASSRGADTGELFF
length: 15; V: TRBV2; CDR3: CASSAPDSRQETQYF
length: 13; V: TRBV29-1; CDR3: CSVVDNHQETQYF
length: 15; V: TRBV25-1; CDR3: CASSERDRDNSPLHF
length: 14; V: TRBV10-3; CDR3: CASRCQDWGTEAFF
length: 16; V: TRBV7-3; CDR3: CASSFFRGAGANVLTF
length: 16; V: TRBV9; CDR3: CASSQVPSGIMNEQYF
length: 13; V: TRBV2; CDR3: CASSATQVIEAFF
length: 13; V: TRBV20-1; CDR3: CSARDQGSYGYTF
length: 17; V: TRBV7-2; CDR3: CASSGGLAGLSAYEQYF
length: 16; V: TRBV24-1; CDR3: CATSDHGQRVNYGYTF
length: 13; V: TRBV29-1; CDR3: CSVRDRRTYEQYF
length: 15; V: TRBV10-2; CDR3: CASRPTSGSHYEQYF
length: 14; V: TRBV25-1; CDR3: CASKSGWANEKLFF
length: 15; V: TRBV5-1; CDR3: CASSITGPGANVLTF
length: 13; V: TRBV7-9; CDR3: CASSNKADNGYTF
length: 12; V: TRBV10-3; CDR3: CASTLDGQPQHF
length: 15; V: TRBV4-1; CDR3: CASSQTGTGAETQYF
length: 15; V: TRBV9; CDR3: CASSAQSIASLPLHF
length: 15; V: TRBV10-3; CDR3: CAISSGTNSNQPQHF
length: 13; V: TRBV2; CDR3: CASSVGLLGTQYF
length: 13; V: TRBV20-1; CDR3: CSARGYRNQPQHF
length: 15; V: TRBV19; CDR3: CASSGDRHPTYEQYF
length: 16; V: TRBV2; CDR3: CASSPPGGETNEKLFF
length: 10; V: TRBV29-1; CDR3: CSVTGNAIYF
length: 15; V: TRBV7-9; CDR3: CASSPHLGRVYEQYF
length: 13; V: TRBV20-1; CDR3: CSAAGTETYEQYF
length: 14; V: TRBV19; CDR3: CASGGGRRREKLFF
length: 14; V: TRBV20-1; CDR3: CSASTGAVGYGYTF
length: 11; V: TRBV20-1; CDR3: CSAVATSEQYF
length: 15; V: TRBV14; CDR3: CASSQVSTLNTEAFF
length: 15; V: TRBV20-1; CDR3: CSARDRGRTLYGYTF
length: 12; V: TRBV7-9; CDR3: CASSPSAGELFF
length: 16; V: TRBV7-2; CDR3: CASSLSGGSGTYEQYF
length: 13; V: TRBV25-1; CDR3: CASRQRYNSPLHF
length: 14; V: TRBV9; CDR3: CASSYDTANQPQHF
length: 14; V: TRBV19; CDR3: CASSIRLGANVLTF
length: 10; V: TRBV29-1; CDR3: CSVGEGEQYF
length: 15; V: TRBV2; CDR3: CASQRDYVGNEKLFF
length: 15; V: TRBV7-2; CDR3: CASSLNGNFNSPLHF
length: 15; V: TRBV7-8; CDR3: CASSLAERNTYEQYF
length: 13; V: TRBV20-1; CDR3: CSANFGRNEKLFF